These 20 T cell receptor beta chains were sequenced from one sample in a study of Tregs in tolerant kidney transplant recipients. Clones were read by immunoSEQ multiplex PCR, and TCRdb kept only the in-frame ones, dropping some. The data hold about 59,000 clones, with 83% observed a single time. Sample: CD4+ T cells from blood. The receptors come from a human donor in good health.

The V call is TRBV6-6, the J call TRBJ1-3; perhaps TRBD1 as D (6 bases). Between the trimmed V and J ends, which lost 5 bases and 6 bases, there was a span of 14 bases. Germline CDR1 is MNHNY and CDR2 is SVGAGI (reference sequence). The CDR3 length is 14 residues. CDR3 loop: CASSRTGQVNTIYF. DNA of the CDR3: TGTGCCAGCAGTCGCACGGGACAAGTAAACACCATATATTTT.

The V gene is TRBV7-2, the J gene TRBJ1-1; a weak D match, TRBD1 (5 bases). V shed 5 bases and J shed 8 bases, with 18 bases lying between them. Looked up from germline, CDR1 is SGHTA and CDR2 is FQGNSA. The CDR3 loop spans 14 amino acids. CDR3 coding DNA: TGTGCCAGCAGCCCCCACTGGGGAGGGACGGAAGCTTTCTTT. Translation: CASSPHWGGTEAFF.

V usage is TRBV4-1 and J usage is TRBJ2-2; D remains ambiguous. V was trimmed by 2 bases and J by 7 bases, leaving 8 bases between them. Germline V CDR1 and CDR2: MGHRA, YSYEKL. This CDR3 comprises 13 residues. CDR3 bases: TGCGCCAGCAGCCAATCGGTGATCGGGGAGCTGTTTTTT. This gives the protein CASSQSVIGELFF.

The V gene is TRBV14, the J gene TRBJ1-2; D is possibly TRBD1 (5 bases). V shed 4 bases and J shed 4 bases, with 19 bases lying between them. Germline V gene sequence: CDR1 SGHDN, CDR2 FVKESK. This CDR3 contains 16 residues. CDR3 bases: TGTGCCAGCAGCCGAAGCCCGAAGGGGCCAACCTATGGCTACACCTTC. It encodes CASSRSPKGPTYGYTF.

CDR3 coding DNA: TGTGCCAGCAGTGCCGGGGGCCTGAGGGAGCAGTACTTC. This gives the protein CASSAGGLREQYF. The V and J genes are TRBV6-1 and TRBJ2-7, with D tentatively TRBD1 or TRBD2 (6 bases each). Germline CDR1 is MNHNS and CDR2 is SASEGT. This CDR3 has 13 amino acids. The V and J ends lost 4 bases and 7 bases respectively, with 14 bases between them.

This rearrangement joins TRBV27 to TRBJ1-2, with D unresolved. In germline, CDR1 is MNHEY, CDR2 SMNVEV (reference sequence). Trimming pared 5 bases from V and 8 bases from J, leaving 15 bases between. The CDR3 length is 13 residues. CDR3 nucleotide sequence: TGTGCCAGCAGTGAGGACCAGCGCTCAGGCTACACCTTC. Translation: CASSEDQRSGYTF.

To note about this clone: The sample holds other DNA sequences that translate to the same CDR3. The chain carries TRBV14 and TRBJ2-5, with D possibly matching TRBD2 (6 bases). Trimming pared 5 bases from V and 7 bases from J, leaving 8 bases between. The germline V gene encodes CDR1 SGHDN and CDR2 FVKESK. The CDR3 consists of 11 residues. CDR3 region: CASSARGTQYF. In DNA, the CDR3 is TGTGCCAGCAGCGCGCGGGGGACCCAGTACTTC.

The CDR3 DNA sequence: TGTGCCAGCAGTGCAACCGGGAGATACACCGGGGAGCTGTTTTTT. This translates into CASSATGRYTGELFF. The rearrangement joins TRBV6-6 to TRBJ2-2; a possible D gene is TRBD2 (6 bases). Germline V gene sequence: CDR1 MNHNY, CDR2 SVGAGI (reference sequence). CDR3 length: 15 residues. Between the trimmed V and J ends, which lost 5 bases and 3 bases, there was a span of 13 bases.

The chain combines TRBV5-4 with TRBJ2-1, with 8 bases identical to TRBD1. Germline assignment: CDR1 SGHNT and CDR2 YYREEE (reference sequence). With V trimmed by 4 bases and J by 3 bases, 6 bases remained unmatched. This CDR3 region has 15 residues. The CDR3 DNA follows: TGTGCCAGCAGCCTAAGACAGGGGAACTACAATGAGCAGTTCTTC. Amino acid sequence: CASSLRQGNYNEQFF.

The DNA for the CDR3 is TGTGCCAGCAGCTTAGCGCTGGGGGACAACAATGAGCAGTTCTTC. Translated, it gives CASSLALGDNNEQFF. The J gene is TRBJ2-1, the V gene TRBV7-2, with D possibly being TRBD1 (6 bases). The CDR3 spans 15 residues. Germline V gene data show CDR1 as SGHTA and CDR2 as FQGNSA. Between the trimmed V and J ends, which lost 0 bases and 5 bases, there was a span of 11 bases.

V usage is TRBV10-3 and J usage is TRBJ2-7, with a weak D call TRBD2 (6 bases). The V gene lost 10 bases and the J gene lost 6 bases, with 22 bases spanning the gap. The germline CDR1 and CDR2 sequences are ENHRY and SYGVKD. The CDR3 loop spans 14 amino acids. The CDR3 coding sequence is TGTGCCACCGATCCAAGGGGACTTACCGGCGAGCAGTACTTC. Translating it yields CATDPRGLTGEQYF.

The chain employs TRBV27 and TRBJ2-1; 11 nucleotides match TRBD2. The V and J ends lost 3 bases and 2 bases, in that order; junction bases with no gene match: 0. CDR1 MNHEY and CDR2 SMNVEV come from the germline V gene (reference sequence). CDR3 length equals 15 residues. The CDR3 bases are TGTGCCAGCAGTTTTAGCGGGAGGGCCTACAATGAGCAGTTCTTC. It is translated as CASSFSGRAYNEQFF.

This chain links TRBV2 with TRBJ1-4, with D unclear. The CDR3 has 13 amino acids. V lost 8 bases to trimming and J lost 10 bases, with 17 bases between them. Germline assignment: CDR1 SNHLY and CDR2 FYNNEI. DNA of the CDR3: TGTGCCAGCCGTCAGTTAGAAGCGACAAAACTGTTTTTT. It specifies CASRQLEATKLFF.

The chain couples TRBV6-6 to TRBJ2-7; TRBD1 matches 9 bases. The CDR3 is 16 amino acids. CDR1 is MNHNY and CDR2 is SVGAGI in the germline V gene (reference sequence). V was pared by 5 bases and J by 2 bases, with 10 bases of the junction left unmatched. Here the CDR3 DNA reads TGTGCCAGCAGTATCACCGGACAGGGGAACGCCTACGAGCAGTACTTC. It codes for CASSITGQGNAYEQYF.

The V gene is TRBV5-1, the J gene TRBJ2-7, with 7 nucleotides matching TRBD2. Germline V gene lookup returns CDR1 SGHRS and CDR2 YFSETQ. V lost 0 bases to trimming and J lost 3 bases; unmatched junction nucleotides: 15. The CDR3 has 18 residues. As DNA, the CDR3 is TGCGCCAGCAGCTTGGGTCATAGCGGGCCCGCCTCTGGCTACGAGCAGTACTTC. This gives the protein CASSLGHSGPASGYEQYF.

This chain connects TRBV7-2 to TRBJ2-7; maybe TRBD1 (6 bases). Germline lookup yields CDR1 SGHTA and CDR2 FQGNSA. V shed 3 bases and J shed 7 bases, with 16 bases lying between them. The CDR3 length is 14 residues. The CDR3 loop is CASSFQTGYEEQYF. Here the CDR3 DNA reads TGTGCCAGCAGCTTCCAGACAGGCTACGAAGAGCAGTACTTC.

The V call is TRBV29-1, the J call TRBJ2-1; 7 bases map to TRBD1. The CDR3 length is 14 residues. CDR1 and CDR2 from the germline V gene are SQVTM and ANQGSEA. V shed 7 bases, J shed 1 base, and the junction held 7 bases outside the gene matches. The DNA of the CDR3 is TGCAGCGGCTGGGACAGCATATCCTACAATGAGCAGTTCTTC. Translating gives CSGWDSISYNEQFF.

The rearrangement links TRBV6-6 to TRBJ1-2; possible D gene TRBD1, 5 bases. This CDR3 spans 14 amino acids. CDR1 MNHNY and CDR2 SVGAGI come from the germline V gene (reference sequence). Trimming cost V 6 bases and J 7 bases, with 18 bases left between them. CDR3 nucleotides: TGTGCCAGCAGCCCCCCGGGGCCTGGGGGTGGCTACACCTTC. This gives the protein CASSPPGPGGGYTF.

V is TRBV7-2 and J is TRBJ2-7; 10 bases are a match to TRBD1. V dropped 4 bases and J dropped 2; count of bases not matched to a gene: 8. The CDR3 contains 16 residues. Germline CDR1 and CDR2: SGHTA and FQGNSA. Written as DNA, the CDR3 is TGTGCCAGCAGCTATACCGGGACAGGGGTTACCTACGAGCAGTACTTC. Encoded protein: CASSYTGTGVTYEQYF.

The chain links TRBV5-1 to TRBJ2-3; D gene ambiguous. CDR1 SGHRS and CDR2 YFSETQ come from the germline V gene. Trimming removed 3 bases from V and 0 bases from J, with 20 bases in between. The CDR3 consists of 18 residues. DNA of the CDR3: TGCGCCAGCAGCTCAGGAAGGTGGGCAGCCCCTAGCACAGATACGCAGTATTTT. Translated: CASSSGRWAAPSTDTQYF.